This record concerns one T cell receptor beta chain sequence. These data belong to a study of T cells in Graves' hyperthyroidism and ophthalmopathy. CDR3 length: 14 residues. V dropped 5 bases and J dropped 3; count of bases not matched to a gene: 4. In germline, CDR1 is WSHSY, CDR2 SAAADI. From RNA transcripts, TCR beta CDR3 regions were amplified. Using the HTBI primer set, a first-round RT-PCR was run on the TCR CDR3. TCRdb redid the calling of the multiplex PCR reads with MiXCR, one entry per CDR3 protein. Of approximately 360,000 distinct CDR3 sequences listed, around a quarter are singletons. This chain connects TRBV10-2 to TRBJ1-1; 9 bases agree with TRBD1. Material: blood. The sequence came from a middle-aged man with Graves' hyperthyroidism. CDR3 DNA: TGCGCCAGCAGTATACAGGGGGCCGACACTGAAGCTTTCTTT. As protein: CASSIQGADTEAFF.